The 3 T cell receptor beta chains in this list originate from one sample, sequenced in a study of cytomegalovirus exposure and HLA in healthy donors. Use of 60 Vbeta and 13 Jbeta primers characterized the PCR. Method: immunoSEQ multiplex PCR; TCRdb's copy keeps in-frame clones and lacks some. The table includes roughly 120,000 clones, over 75% detected once. Sequencing input: PBMCs. These receptor sequences come from a man between 18 and 35 years old in good health and CMV-seropositive.

This clone has only a few counts. This chain links TRBV6-1 with TRBJ1-5; unclear D gene. The germline V gene encodes CDR1 MNHNS and CDR2 SASEGT. The V end lost 5 bases, the J end lost 7 bases, and 9 bases lay between the germline ends. CDR3 size: 12 residues. CDR3 sequence (DNA): TGTGCCAGCAGTCCCGAGGGACAGCCCCAGCATTTT. It translates to CASSPEGQPQHF.

J is TRBJ2-7 and V is TRBV19, with D uncertain. CDR1 and CDR2 from the germline V gene are LNHDA and SQIVND (reference sequence). V lost 3 bases and J lost 1, with 10 bases in between. The length of the CDR3 is 14 residues. The CDR3 region has the DNA TGTGCCAGTAGTATTTCCGACACATCCTACGAGCAGTACTTC. This gives the protein CASSISDTSYEQYF.

The sample holds a few counts of this clone. V and J are TRBV9 and TRBJ2-3; 7 positions agree with TRBD1. This CDR3 has 15 amino acids. Germline V gene data show CDR1 as SGDLS and CDR2 as YYNGEE. The J segment lost 0 bases and the V segment lost 0 bases, leaving 1 base of the junction unmatched. CDR3 loop: CASSVGQGSTDTQYF. The DNA of the CDR3 is TGTGCCAGCAGCGTAGGACAGGGAAGCACAGATACGCAGTATTTT.